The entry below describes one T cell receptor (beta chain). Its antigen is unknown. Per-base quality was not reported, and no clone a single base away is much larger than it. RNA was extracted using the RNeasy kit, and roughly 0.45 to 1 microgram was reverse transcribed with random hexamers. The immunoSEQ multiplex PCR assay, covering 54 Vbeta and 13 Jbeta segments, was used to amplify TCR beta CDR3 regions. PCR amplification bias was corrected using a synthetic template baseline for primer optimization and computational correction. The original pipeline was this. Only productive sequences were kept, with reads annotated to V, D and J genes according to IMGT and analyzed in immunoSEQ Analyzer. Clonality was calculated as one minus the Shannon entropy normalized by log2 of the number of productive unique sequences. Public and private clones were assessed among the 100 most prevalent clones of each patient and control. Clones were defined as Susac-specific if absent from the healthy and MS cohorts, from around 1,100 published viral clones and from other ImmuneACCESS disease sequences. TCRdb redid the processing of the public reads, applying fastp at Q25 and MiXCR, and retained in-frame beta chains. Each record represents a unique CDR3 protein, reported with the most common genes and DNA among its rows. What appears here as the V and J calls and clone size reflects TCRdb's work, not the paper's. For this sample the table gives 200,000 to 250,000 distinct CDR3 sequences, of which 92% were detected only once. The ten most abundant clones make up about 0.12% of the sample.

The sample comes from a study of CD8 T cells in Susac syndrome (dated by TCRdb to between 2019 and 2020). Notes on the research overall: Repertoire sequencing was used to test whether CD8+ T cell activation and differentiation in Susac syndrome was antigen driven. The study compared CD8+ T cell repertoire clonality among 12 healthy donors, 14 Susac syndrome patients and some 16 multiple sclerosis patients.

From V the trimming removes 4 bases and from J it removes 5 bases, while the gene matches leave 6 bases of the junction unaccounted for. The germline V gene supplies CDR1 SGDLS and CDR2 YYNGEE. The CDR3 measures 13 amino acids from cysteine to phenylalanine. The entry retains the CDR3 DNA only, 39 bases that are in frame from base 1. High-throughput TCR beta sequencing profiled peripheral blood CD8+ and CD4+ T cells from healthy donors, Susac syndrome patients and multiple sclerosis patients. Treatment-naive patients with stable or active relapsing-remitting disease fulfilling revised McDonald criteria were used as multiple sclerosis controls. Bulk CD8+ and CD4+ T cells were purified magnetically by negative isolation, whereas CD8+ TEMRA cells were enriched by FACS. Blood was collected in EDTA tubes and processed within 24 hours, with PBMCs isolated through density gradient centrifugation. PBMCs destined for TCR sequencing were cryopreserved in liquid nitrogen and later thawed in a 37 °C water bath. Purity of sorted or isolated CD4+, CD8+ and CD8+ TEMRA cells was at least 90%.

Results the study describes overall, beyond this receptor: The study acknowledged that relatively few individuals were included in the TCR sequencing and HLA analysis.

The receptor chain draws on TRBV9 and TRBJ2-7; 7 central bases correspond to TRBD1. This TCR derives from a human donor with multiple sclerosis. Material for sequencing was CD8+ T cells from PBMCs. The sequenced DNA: TGTGCCAGCAGCCCGACAGGGCGGAACGAGCAGTACTTC. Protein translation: CASSPTGRNEQYF.